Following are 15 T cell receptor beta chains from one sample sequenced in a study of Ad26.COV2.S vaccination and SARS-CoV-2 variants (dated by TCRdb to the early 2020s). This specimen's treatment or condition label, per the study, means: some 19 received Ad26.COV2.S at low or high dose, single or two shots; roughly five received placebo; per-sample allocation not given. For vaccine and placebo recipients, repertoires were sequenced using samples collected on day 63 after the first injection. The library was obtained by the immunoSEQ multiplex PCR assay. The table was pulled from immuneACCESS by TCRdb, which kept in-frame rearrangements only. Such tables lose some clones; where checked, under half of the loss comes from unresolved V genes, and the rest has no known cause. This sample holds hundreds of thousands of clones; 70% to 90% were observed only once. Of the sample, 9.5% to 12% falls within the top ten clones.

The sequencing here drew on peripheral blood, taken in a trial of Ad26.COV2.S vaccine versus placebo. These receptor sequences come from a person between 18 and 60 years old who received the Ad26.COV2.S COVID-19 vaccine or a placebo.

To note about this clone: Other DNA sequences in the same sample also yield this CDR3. CDR3 loop: CASTRENTGELFF. CDR3 sequence (DNA): TGTGCCAGCACCAGGGAGAACACCGGGGAGCTGTTTTTT. The chain uses TRBV2 and TRBJ2-2; possibly TRBD1 for D (5 bases). Germline V gene sequence: CDR1 SNHLY, CDR2 FYNNEI. V lost 7 bases and J lost 1, with 7 bases in between. The CDR3 is 13 residues long. Based on the CDR3 plus reference TRBV2 and TRBJ2-2, the full variable domain is EPEVTQTPSHQVTQMGQEVILRCVPISNHLYFYWYRQILGQKVEFLVSFYNNEISEKSEIFDDQFSVERPDGSNFTLKIRSTKLEDSAMYFCASTRENTGELFFGEGSRLTVL.

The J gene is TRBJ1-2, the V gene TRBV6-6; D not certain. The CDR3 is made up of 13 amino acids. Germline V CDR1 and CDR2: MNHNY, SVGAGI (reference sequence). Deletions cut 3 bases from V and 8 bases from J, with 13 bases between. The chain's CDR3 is CASSYVTLGGYTF. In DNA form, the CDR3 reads TGTGCCAGCAGTTATGTTACCCTAGGGGGCTACACCTTC.

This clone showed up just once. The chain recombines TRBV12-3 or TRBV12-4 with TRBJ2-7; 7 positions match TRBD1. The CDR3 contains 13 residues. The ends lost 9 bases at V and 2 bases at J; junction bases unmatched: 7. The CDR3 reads CASTGAATYEQYF. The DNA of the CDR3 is TGTGCCAGTACAGGGGCCGCGACCTACGAGCAGTACTTC.

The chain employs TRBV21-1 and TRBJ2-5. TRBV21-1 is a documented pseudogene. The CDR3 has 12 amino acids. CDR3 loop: CASSMVGETQYF. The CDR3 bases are TGTGCCAGCAGCATGGTAGGAGAGACCCAGTACTTC.

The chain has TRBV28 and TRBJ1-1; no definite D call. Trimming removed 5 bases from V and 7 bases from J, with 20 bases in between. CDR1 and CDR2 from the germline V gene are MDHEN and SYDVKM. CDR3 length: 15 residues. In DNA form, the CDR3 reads TGTGCCAGCAGTCCGATGACAAAGCGCATGATTGAAGCTTTCTTT. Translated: CASSPMTKRMIEAFF.

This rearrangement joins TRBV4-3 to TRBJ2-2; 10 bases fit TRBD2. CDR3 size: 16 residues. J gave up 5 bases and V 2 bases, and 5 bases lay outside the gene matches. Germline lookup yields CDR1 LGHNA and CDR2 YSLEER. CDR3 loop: CASSQSPSGGTGELFF. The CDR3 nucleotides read TGCGCCAGCAGCCAATCGCCTAGCGGGGGTACCGGGGAGCTGTTTTTT.

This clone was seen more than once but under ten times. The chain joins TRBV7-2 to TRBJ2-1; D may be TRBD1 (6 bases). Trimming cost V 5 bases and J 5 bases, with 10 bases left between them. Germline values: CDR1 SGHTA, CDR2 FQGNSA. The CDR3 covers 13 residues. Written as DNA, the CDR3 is TGTGCCAGCAGCACCGGGACAAACAATGAGCAGTTCTTC. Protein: CASSTGTNNEQFF.

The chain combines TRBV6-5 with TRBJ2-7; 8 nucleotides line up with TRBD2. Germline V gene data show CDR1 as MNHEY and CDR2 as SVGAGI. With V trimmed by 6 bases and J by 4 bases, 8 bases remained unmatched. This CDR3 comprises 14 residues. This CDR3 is CASSEGGLEYEQYF. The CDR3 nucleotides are TGTGCCAGCAGCGAGGGGGGACTAGAGTACGAGCAGTACTTC.

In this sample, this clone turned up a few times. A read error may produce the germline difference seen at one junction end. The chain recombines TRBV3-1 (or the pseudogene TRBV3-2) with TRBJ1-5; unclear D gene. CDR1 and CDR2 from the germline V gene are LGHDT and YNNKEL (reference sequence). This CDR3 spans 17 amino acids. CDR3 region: CASSRGEAVGPITTRNF. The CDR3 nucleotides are TGTGCCAGCAGCCGCGGAGAAGCAGTAGGTCCTATCACGACCCGGAATTTT.

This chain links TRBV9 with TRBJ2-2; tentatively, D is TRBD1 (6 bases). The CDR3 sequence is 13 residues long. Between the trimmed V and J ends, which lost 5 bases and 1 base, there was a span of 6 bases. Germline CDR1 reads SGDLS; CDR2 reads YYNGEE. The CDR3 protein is CASRTGNTGELFF. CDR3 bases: TGTGCCAGCAGGACAGGGAACACCGGGGAGCTGTTTTTT.

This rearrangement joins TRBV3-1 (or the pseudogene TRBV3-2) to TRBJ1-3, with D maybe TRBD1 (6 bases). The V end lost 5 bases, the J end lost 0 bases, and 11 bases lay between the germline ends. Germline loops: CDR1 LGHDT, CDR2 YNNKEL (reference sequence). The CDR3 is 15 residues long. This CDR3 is CASSSGTYSGNTIYF. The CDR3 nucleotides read TGTGCCAGCAGCTCCGGGACATACTCTGGAAACACCATATATTTT.

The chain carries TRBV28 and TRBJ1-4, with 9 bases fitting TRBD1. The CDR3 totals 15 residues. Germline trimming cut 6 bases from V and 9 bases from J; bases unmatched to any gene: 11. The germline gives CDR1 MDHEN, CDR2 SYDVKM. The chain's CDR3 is CASRDRTGELKKLFF. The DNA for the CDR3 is TGTGCCAGCAGGGACCGGACAGGGGAATTGAAAAAACTGTTTTTT.

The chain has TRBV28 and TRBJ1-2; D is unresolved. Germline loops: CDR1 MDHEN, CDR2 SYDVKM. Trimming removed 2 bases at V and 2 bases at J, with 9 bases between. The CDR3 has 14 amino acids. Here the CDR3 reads CASSLTVSNYGYTF. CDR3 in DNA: TGTGCCAGCAGTTTAACGGTTTCCAACTATGGCTACACCTTC.

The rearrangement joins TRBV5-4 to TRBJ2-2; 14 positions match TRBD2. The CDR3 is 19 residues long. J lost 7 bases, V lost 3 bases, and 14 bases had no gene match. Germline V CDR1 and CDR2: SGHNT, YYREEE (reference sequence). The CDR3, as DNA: TGTGCCAGCAGCTCACCAACGACTAGCGGGGGGGCGCTTATCGGGGAGCTGTTTTTT. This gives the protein CASSSPTTSGGALIGELFF.

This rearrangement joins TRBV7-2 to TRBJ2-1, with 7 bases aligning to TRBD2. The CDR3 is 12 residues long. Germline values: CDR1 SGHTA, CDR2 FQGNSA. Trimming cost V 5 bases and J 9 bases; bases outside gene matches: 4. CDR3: CASSLWTSEQFF. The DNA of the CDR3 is TGTGCCAGCAGCCTCTGGACTAGTGAGCAGTTCTTC.